This TCR beta chain was identified in a study of cytomegalovirus exposure and HLA in healthy donors. Study results and limitations: Among the CMV-associated chains, a few were confirmed in vitro as specific for CMV antigens. Later analysis placed DRB1 highest and HLA-C lowest in TCR association rates, which differed by HLA locus. Indistinguishability led to the exclusion of some V segments, TRBV6-2 and TRBV6-3 included.

At collection, donors were nominally healthy, but unrecorded immune exposures were probable. Researchers ran the PCR with 60 Vbeta and 13 Jbeta primers. Method: immunoSEQ multiplex PCR; TCRdb's copy keeps in-frame clones and lacks some. The table records 100,000 to 150,000 clones, about four fifths of them present only once. The CDR3 has 14 residues. The germline V gene has CDR1 SGHVS and CDR2 FNYEAQ. V was shortened by 5 bases and J by 0 bases, with 11 bases between the two germline ends. As concerns this clone: Its antigen is not identified.

The sequence derives from a woman in her thirties or forties in good health and CMV-seropositive. V is TRBV7-6 and J is TRBJ2-7; D call uncertain. Material: PBMCs. CDR3 residues: CASSESESSYEQYF. The CDR3 DNA sequence: TGTGCCAGCAGCGAGAGCGAGAGCTCCTACGAGCAGTACTTC.